The 22 T cell receptor beta chains in this list originate from one sample, sequenced in a study of cytomegalovirus exposure and HLA in healthy donors. Use of 60 Vbeta and 13 Jbeta primers characterized the PCR. Profiling relied on immunoSEQ multiplex PCR, and the TCRdb table lists in-frame clones only, not all of them. The repertoire holds around 190,000 clones, with 81% as singletons. Source material: PBMCs. These receptor sequences come from a man aged 40-49 years in good health and CMV-seropositive.

The chain links TRBV6-5 to TRBJ2-7; tentative D call: TRBD1 (7 bases). V was trimmed by 6 bases and J by 4 bases, leaving 16 bases between them. CDR3 length: 14 amino acids. Germline CDR1 and CDR2: MNHEY and SVGAGI. The CDR3 nucleotides read TGTGCCAGCAGCCTCGGAGGGGGCAATTACGAGCAGTACTTC. Its protein product is CASSLGGGNYEQYF.

The chain couples TRBV14 to TRBJ2-1; D is unresolved. The V end was cut by 3 bases, the J end by 4 bases, with 7 bases between. CDR1 is SGHDN and CDR2 is FVKESK in the germline V gene. The CDR3 loop spans 13 amino acids. CDR3 amino acids: CASSHNFYNEQFF. In DNA form, the CDR3 reads TGTGCCAGCAGCCATAACTTTTACAATGAGCAGTTCTTC.

The chain has TRBV6-5 and TRBJ1-4; D is uncertain. This CDR3 contains 15 residues. V lost 0 bases to trimming and J lost 0 bases, with 5 bases between them. In germline, CDR1 is MNHEY, CDR2 SVGAGI. The CDR3 nucleotides read TGTGCCAGCAGTTACTCTTTCACAACTAATGAAAAACTGTTTTTT. This codes for CASSYSFTTNEKLFF.

V and J are TRBV6-5 and TRBJ1-6; D may be TRBD1 (6 bases). Per germline, CDR1 MNHEY and CDR2 SVGAGI. V lost 5 bases and J lost 8, with 13 bases in between. The CDR3 runs 14 residues. The DNA of the CDR3 is TGTGCCAGCAGTACCCGGGCAGGGGATTCACCCCTCCACTTT. This gives the protein CASSTRAGDSPLHF.

The genes are TRBV6-5 and TRBJ2-1; the D is unclear. From germline, CDR1 is MNHEY and CDR2 SVGAGI. The CDR3 length is 13 residues. V lost 9 bases, J lost 0 bases, and 9 bases lay in between. This CDR3 reads CASAASSYNEQFF. The DNA of the CDR3 is TGTGCCAGTGCGGCGAGCTCCTACAATGAGCAGTTCTTC.

This chain connects TRBV7-8 to TRBJ2-5; TRBD2 matches at 8 bases. The trim removed 7 bases at V and 4 bases at J, leaving 8 bases unmatched. The CDR3 consists of 14 residues. The germline V gene has CDR1 SGHVS and CDR2 FQNEAQ. CDR3 in DNA: TGTGCCAGCAACCAAGCGGGAGTCTTAGAGACCCAGTACTTC. Amino acids: CASNQAGVLETQYF.

The rearrangement links TRBV6-1 to TRBJ2-2, with D unresolved. CDR1 MNHNS and CDR2 SASEGT come from the germline V gene. CDR3 length: 13 amino acids. Trimming shortened V by 6 bases and J by 6 bases, and 11 bases separated the two germline ends. For the CDR3, the DNA is TGTGCCAGCAGCAATAGCTTGGCCGGGGAGCTGTTTTTT. Protein sequence: CASSNSLAGELFF.

The chain is built from TRBV7-9 and TRBJ2-5, with 9 bases identical to TRBD2. There are 15 residues in the CDR3. With 5 bases clipped from V and 2 bases from J, the junction kept 6 bases outside the gene matches. Germline CDR1 and CDR2: SEHNR and FQNEAQ (reference sequence). The CDR3 reads CASSTRLAAQETQYF. CDR3 DNA: TGTGCCAGCAGCACCCGACTAGCGGCACAAGAGACCCAGTACTTC. Full variable domain (missing parts from reference TRBV7-9 and TRBJ2-5): DTGVSQNPRHKITKRGQNVTFRCDPISEHNRLYWYRQTLGQGPEFLTYFQNEAQLEKSRLLSDRFSAERPKGSFSTLEIQRTEQGDSAMYLCASSTRLAAQETQYFGPGTRLLVL.

The J gene is TRBJ1-1, the V gene TRBV7-9, with a weak D call TRBD1 (6 bases). Germline V lookup: CDR1 SEHNR, CDR2 FQNEAQ (reference sequence). Trimming stripped 4 bases from V and 1 base from J, with 13 bases between. This CDR3 has 15 residues. The CDR3 DNA reads TGTGCCAGCAGCTCCCGGGGACAAAGGAACACTGAAGCTTTCTTT. It codes for CASSSRGQRNTEAFF.

The genes are TRBV9 and TRBJ2-7, with 10 positions matching TRBD2. This CDR3 comprises 15 residues. The germline V gene has CDR1 SGDLS and CDR2 YYNGEE. The V and J ends lost 0 bases and 6 bases, in that order; junction bases with no gene match: 6. CDR3 in amino acids: CASSVGALAGVEQYF. CDR3 nucleotides: TGTGCCAGCAGCGTAGGTGCGCTAGCGGGAGTCGAGCAGTACTTC. Looking up the rest from reference TRBV9 and TRBJ2-7 gives the full variable domain: DSGVTQTPKHLITATGQRVTLRCSPRSGDLSVYWYQQSLDQGLQFLIQYYNGEERAKGNILERFSAQQFPDLHSELNLSSLELGDSALYFCASSVGALAGVEQYFGPGTRLTVT.

This clone was detected only a few times. The rearrangement uses TRBV5-4 and TRBJ1-5; TRBD1 might be the D (5 bases). Germline CDR1 is SGHNT and CDR2 is YYREEE (reference sequence). Trimming took off 0 bases at V and 3 bases at J, with 13 bases between the two ends. This CDR3 comprises 16 residues. For the CDR3, the DNA is TGTGCCAGCAGCTTGGACGGGGGAGGGTTCAATCAGCCCCAGCATTTT. Amino acid sequence: CASSLDGGGFNQPQHF.

The chain has TRBV6-5 and TRBJ2-1; 10 nucleotides match TRBD2. The CDR3 spans 15 residues. CDR1 and CDR2 from the germline V gene are MNHEY and SVGAGI. Trimming at V came to 6 bases and at J to 8 bases, leaving 10 bases not matched to a gene. In DNA form, the CDR3 reads TGTGCCAGCAGGTACCTAGCGGGAGATAGGGATGAGCAGTTCTTC. Residues: CASRYLAGDRDEQFF.

The chain joins TRBV19 to TRBJ1-5, with a possible D match to TRBD1 (5 bases). Trimming pared 7 bases from V and 3 bases from J, leaving 13 bases between. In germline, CDR1 is LNHDA, CDR2 SQIVND (reference sequence). The CDR3 spans 14 residues. This chain's CDR3 is CASISAGYNQPQHF. CDR3 DNA: TGTGCCAGTATCTCAGCAGGGTACAATCAGCCCCAGCATTTT.

V gene TRBV6-5 combines with J gene TRBJ2-2; D not certain. V lost 2 bases and J 5 bases, leaving 6 bases between the germline ends. The CDR3 has 13 residues. Germline V gene data show CDR1 as MNHEY and CDR2 as SVGAGI. This chain's CDR3 is CASSYLITGELFF. The CDR3 region has the DNA TGTGCCAGCAGTTACCTTATAACCGGGGAGCTGTTTTTT.

The rearrangement joins TRBV10-3 to TRBJ2-1; 11 nucleotides align to TRBD2. Germline values: CDR1 ENHRY, CDR2 SYGVKD. J was trimmed by 7 bases and V by 2 bases; bases with no gene match: 16. This CDR3 region has 19 residues. The CDR3, as DNA: TGTGCCATCAGTGAGCCGGGACTAGCGGCCTACCCCGGCGGGAATGAGCAGTTCTTC. Encoded protein: CAISEPGLAAYPGGNEQFF.

V is TRBV5-1 and J is TRBJ2-7; 8 bases are a match to TRBD1. Germline V CDR1 and CDR2: SGHRS, YFSETQ. V dropped 4 bases and J dropped 3; count of bases not matched to a gene: 6. The CDR3 length is 14 residues. The CDR3 bases are TGCGCCAGCAGCCCGGGACAGGCCAGCTACGAGCAGTACTTC. Translating gives CASSPGQASYEQYF. The full variable domain, completed using reference TRBV5-1 and TRBJ2-7, is KAGVTQTPRYLIKTRGQQVTLSCSPISGHRSVSWYQQTPGQGLQFLFEYFSETQRNKGNFPGRFSGRQFSNSRSEMNVSTLELGDSALYLCASSPGQASYEQYFGPGTRLTVT.

The chain is built from TRBV20-1 and TRBJ2-1, with D uncertain. The CDR3 length is 10 residues. Trimming pared 5 bases from V and 5 bases from J, leaving 4 bases between. CDR1 is DFQATT and CDR2 is SNEGSKA in the germline V gene (reference sequence). CDR3: CSAGNNEQFF. The CDR3 DNA reads TGCAGTGCTGGCAACAATGAGCAGTTCTTC.

This chain uses TRBV6-1 with TRBJ1-3; 8 bases are a match to TRBD1. The J segment lost 1 base and the V segment lost 8 bases, leaving 7 bases of the junction unmatched. This CDR3 region has 15 residues. CDR1 is MNHNS, CDR2 SASEGT, per germline. The CDR3 reads CASEGTGVSGNTIYF. The CDR3 DNA is TGTGCCAGCGAGGGGACAGGCGTTTCTGGAAACACCATATATTTT.

This chain joins TRBV4-2 and TRBJ2-7; TRBD1 is a possible D gene (6 bases). The CDR3 loop spans 15 amino acids. Trimming removed 1 base at V and 2 bases at J, with 12 bases between. Germline V gene lookup returns CDR1 LGHNA and CDR2 YNFKEQ. CDR3 amino acids: CASSQGKDSTYEQYF. The CDR3 DNA is TGTGCCAGCAGCCAAGGGAAGGACAGTACCTACGAGCAGTACTTC.

The chain joins TRBV6-5 to TRBJ2-7; tentatively, D is TRBD1 (5 bases). The CDR3 covers 14 residues. V was clipped by 4 bases and J by 5 bases, with 15 bases between them. CDR1 is MNHEY, CDR2 SVGAGI, per germline. The CDR3 coding sequence is TGTGCCAGCAGTTGGGGCAGGGAAAAACACGAGCAGTACTTC. The encoded protein is CASSWGREKHEQYF.

V usage is TRBV4-1 and J usage is TRBJ1-4; D remains ambiguous. The germline CDR1 and CDR2 sequences are MGHRA and YSYEKL. Trimming removed 3 bases at V and 8 bases at J, with 7 bases between. CDR3 length: 12 residues. DNA for the CDR3: TGCGCCAGCAGCCAGGGAGTAGAAAAACTGTTTTTT. It translates to CASSQGVEKLFF.

This chain joins TRBV7-2 and TRBJ1-2, with D perhaps TRBD1 (6 bases). This CDR3 is built from 14 residues. Trimming pared 5 bases from V and 7 bases from J, leaving 17 bases between. Germline CDR1 and CDR2: SGHTA and FQGNSA. The CDR3 nucleotides read TGTGCCAGCAGCCCCAGCGGGGGGCAAGTTGGCTACACCTTC. The encoded protein is CASSPSGGQVGYTF.